Each of the 24 T cell receptor beta chains below was sequenced from the same sample in a study of T cells in Graves' hyperthyroidism and ophthalmopathy. TCR beta CDR3 regions were amplified from RNA. When the TCR CDR3 underwent first-round RT-PCR, the HTBI primer set was used. Via MiXCR, TCRdb re-called the multiplex PCR reads, giving one row per CDR3 protein. Found here are around 600,000 distinct CDR3 sequences, 16% of them singletons; the top ten hold around 3.3%. Input material: blood. The receptors stem from a woman between 35 and 50 years old with Graves' ophthalmopathy.

This clonotype has a count of ten or more. The V call is TRBV12-3 or TRBV12-4, the J call TRBJ2-5; 7 nucleotides align to TRBD2. The CDR3 contains 13 residues. J was trimmed by 4 bases and V by 2 bases; bases with no gene match: 1. The CDR3 is CASSLREGETQYF. CDR3 coding DNA: TGTGCCAGCAGTTTAAGGGAGGGAGAGACCCAGTACTTC.

This clonotype was detected a few times. This chain uses TRBV20-1 with TRBJ2-7, with TRBD2 matching 7 bases. The germline CDR1 and CDR2 sequences are DFQATT and SNEGSKA (reference sequence). This CDR3 is 16 amino acids long. The V and J ends lost 1 base and 0 bases, in that order; junction bases with no gene match: 9. In DNA, the CDR3 is TGCAGTGCTAGAGCCCCCGGGGGGTTGAGCTCCTACGAGCAGTACTTC. It codes for CSARAPGGLSSYEQYF.

There are many counts of this clonotype. The chain uses TRBV2 and TRBJ1-3; tentatively, D is TRBD1 (5 bases). V was shortened by 4 bases and J by 0 bases, with 7 bases between the two germline ends. The CDR3 sequence is 14 residues long. The germline V gene encodes CDR1 SNHLY and CDR2 FYNNEI. CDR3 DNA: TGTGCCAGCAGTGGCGACAGCTCTGGAAACACCATATATTTT. Its translation: CASSGDSSGNTIYF.

This clonotype was seen a few times. The genes are TRBV28 and TRBJ1-5, with 7 positions matching TRBD1. The germline V gene has CDR1 MDHEN and CDR2 SYDVKM. With 6 bases clipped from V and 5 bases from J, the junction kept 7 bases outside the gene matches. The CDR3 extends over 14 amino acids. The CDR3 DNA reads as TGTGCCAGCAGCCTAGACAGGGCGGATCAGCCCCAGCATTTT. It specifies CASSLDRADQPQHF.

The chain couples TRBV12-3 or TRBV12-4 to TRBJ2-2, with D perhaps being TRBD1 or TRBD2 (5 bases each). The V end was cut by 6 bases, the J end by 1 base, with 15 bases between. The CDR3 totals 16 residues. CDR3 residues: CASSPIYGGNTGELFF. CDR3 DNA: TGTGCCAGCAGCCCCATTTATGGGGGGAACACCGGGGAGCTGTTTTTT.

There are many counts of this clonotype. The chain employs TRBV7-8 and TRBJ2-5; TRBD1 might be the D (5 bases). The germline gives CDR1 SGHVS, CDR2 FQNEAQ. The CDR3 runs 16 residues. V was shortened by 2 bases and J by 4 bases, with 17 bases between the two germline ends. CDR3 in amino acids: CASSLSRGAKIETQYF. The DNA of the CDR3 is TGTGCCAGCAGCTTATCAAGGGGCGCGAAAATAGAGACCCAGTACTTC.

This clonotype has a handful of counts. The chain has TRBV7-9 and TRBJ1-2; the match to TRBD1 covers 9 bases. CDR3 length: 13 amino acids. CDR1 is SEHNR, CDR2 FQNEAQ, per germline (reference sequence). The CDR3 region has the DNA TGTGCGGCCAACAGGGGGCACTTCTATGGCTACACCTTC. Encoded protein: CAANRGHFYGYTF. The whole variable domain, remainder taken from reference TRBV7-9 and TRBJ1-2, is DTGVSQNPRHKITKRGQNVTFRCDPISEHNRLYWYRQTLGQGPEFLTYFQNEAQLEKSRLLSDRFSAERPKGSFSTLEIQRTEQGDSAMYLCAANRGHFYGYTFGSGTRLTVV.

This clonotype showed up many times. The chain links TRBV2 to TRBJ2-1, with 10 positions matching TRBD2. This CDR3 has 14 amino acids. CDR1 is SNHLY, CDR2 FYNNEI, per germline. With 6 bases clipped from V and 6 bases from J, the junction kept 5 bases outside the gene matches. CDR3 residues: CASRAGLASNEQFF. The CDR3 DNA is TGTGCCAGCAGGGCGGGACTAGCGTCCAATGAGCAGTTCTTC.

Only a few counts were recorded for this clonotype. This chain connects TRBV30 to TRBJ1-3, with D unresolved. The V end was cut by 7 bases, the J end by 0 bases, with 16 bases between. Germline V CDR1 and CDR2: GTSNPN, SVGIG (reference sequence). CDR3 length: 15 amino acids. The CDR3 here is CASPGAPSSGNTIYF. CDR3 nucleotides: TGTGCCTCCCCCGGTGCACCATCCTCTGGAAACACCATATATTTT. Full variable domain (remainder filled in from reference TRBV30 and TRBJ1-3): SQTIHQWPATLVQPVGSPLSLECTVEGTSNPNLYWYRQAAGRGLQLLFYSVGIGQISSEVPQNLSASRPQDRQFILSSKKLLLSDSGFYLCASPGAPSSGNTIYFGEGSWLTVV.

This clonotype was recorded many times. The CDR3 nucleotides are TGTGCCAGCAGTGTATATTACAGGAAAAATCAGCCCCAGCATTTT. Translation gives CASSVYYRKNQPQHF. The rearrangement joins TRBV2 to TRBJ1-5; tentative D call: TRBD1 (5 bases). V dropped 4 bases and J dropped 4 bases, with 14 bases sitting between them. This CDR3 has 15 amino acids. Germline CDR1 and CDR2: SNHLY and FYNNEI.

This clonotype was observed at least ten times. The rearrangement links TRBV10-3 to TRBJ2-7; the D is unclear. Between the trimmed V and J ends, which lost 9 bases and 3 bases, there was a span of 9 bases. The CDR3 totals 11 residues. Germline-derived CDR1 and CDR2 are ENHRY and SYGVKD. The CDR3, as DNA: TGTGCCATTAAGTATGGCTACGAGCAGTACTTC. Amino acids: CAIKYGYEQYF.

Many counts were recorded for this clonotype. The chain is built from TRBV20-1 and TRBJ2-1; D not certain. The ends were cut back, 5 bases at V and 8 bases at J, with 19 bases in the middle. CDR1 is DFQATT and CDR2 is SNEGSKA in the germline V gene (reference sequence). The CDR3 spans 14 residues. The CDR3 nucleotides read TGCAGTGCTGGGCCGGATCCGTCGTGGGATGAGCAGTTCTTC. Translation: CSAGPDPSWDEQFF.

This clonotype was detected ten times or more. The chain recombines TRBV11-2 with TRBJ2-1; D unresolved. The CDR3 extends over 12 amino acids. Germline V gene lookup returns CDR1 SGHAT and CDR2 FQNNGV. Between the trimmed V and J ends, which lost 1 base and 8 bases, there was a span of 6 bases. CDR3 sequence (DNA): TGTGCCAGCAGCTTAGGTATCGATGAGCAGTTCTTC. Translated: CASSLGIDEQFF.

The rearrangement joins TRBV11-2 to TRBJ2-3; 12 nucleotides line up with TRBD2. This CDR3 region has 15 residues. The germline gives CDR1 SGHAT, CDR2 FQNNGV. After removal of 2 bases from V and 9 bases from J, the junction contained 6 bases not matched to a gene. The CDR3: CASSLSGLAGRTQYF. The CDR3 DNA follows: TGTGCCAGCAGCTTAAGTGGACTAGCGGGGCGGACGCAGTATTTT.

The chain has TRBV18 and TRBJ2-7; 11 bases align to TRBD2. The CDR3 extends over 17 amino acids. Per the germline V gene, CDR1 is KGHSH and CDR2 is LQKENI. Trimming cost V 3 bases and J 4 bases; bases outside gene matches: 11. Here the CDR3 DNA reads TGTGCCAGCTCACCCCCAGATAGCGGGAGGGCCCTATACGAGCAGTACTTC. This codes for CASSPPDSGRALYEQYF.

This clonotype turned up a few times. This chain links TRBV2 with TRBJ1-5; TRBD1 matches at 11 bases. J was trimmed by 4 bases and V by 6 bases; bases with no gene match: 11. CDR1 and CDR2 (germline): SNHLY, FYNNEI. The CDR3 length is 17 residues. CDR3 amino acids: CASRTGGTGGFNQPQHF. The CDR3 bases are TGTGCCAGCAGGACAGGGGGGACAGGGGGATTTAATCAGCCCCAGCATTTT.

CDR3 sequence reads: CSARDYLTDTQYF. The CDR3 DNA reads TGCAGTGCTAGAGATTATTTGACAGATACGCAGTATTTT. The chain combines TRBV20-1 with TRBJ2-3; D call uncertain. CDR3 length equals 13 residues. Trimming left V 0 bases short and J 3 bases short, with 7 bases between. In germline, CDR1 is DFQATT, CDR2 SNEGSKA (reference sequence).

The chain recombines TRBV7-6 with TRBJ2-1; 7 bases agree with TRBD1. V trimming: 4 bases; J trimming: 3 bases; junction bases outside the gene matches: 6. CDR3 size: 15 residues. Germline assignment: CDR1 SGHVS and CDR2 FNYEAQ. As DNA, the CDR3 is TGTGCCAGCAGCTACGACAGGGAAGTCTACAATGAGCAGTTCTTC. Its translation: CASSYDREVYNEQFF.

Written as DNA, the CDR3 is TGCGCCAGCAGCCAAGGGGTAAGGACAGCTAGCAATCAGCCCCAGCATTTT. This codes for CASSQGVRTASNQPQHF. This chain connects TRBV4-1 to TRBJ1-5; tentative D call: TRBD1 (6 bases). The germline V gene has CDR1 MGHRA and CDR2 YSYEKL. This CDR3 has 17 amino acids. The V end was cut by 1 base, the J end by 0 bases, with 13 bases between.

The table lists this clonotype with a few counts. The genes are TRBV9 and TRBJ1-2, with D perhaps TRBD1 (5 bases). The CDR3 is 13 residues long. With 3 bases removed from V and 5 bases from J, the gap between germline ends came to 11 bases. CDR1 is SGDLS, CDR2 YYNGEE, per germline. CDR3 in DNA: TGTGCCAGCAGCGACCAACCAGGGTATGGCTACACCTTC. Its translation is CASSDQPGYGYTF.

This clonotype appeared many times. J is TRBJ2-2 and V is TRBV29-1, with D tentatively TRBD1 or TRBD2 (5 bases each). There are 13 residues in the CDR3. V was shortened by 7 bases and J by 6 bases, with 15 bases between the two germline ends. CDR1 and CDR2 (germline): SQVTM, ANQGSEA. CDR3 nucleotides: TGCAGCGCCGGGGACGTACAGCCCGGGGAGCTGTTTTTT. Translating it yields CSAGDVQPGELFF.

The V and J genes are TRBV2 and TRBJ2-7, with a weak D call TRBD1 (5 bases). This CDR3 region has 13 residues. Germline CDR1 SNHLY, CDR2 FYNNEI. Trimming removed 6 bases at V and 5 bases at J, with 14 bases between. CDR3 in amino acids: CASRGPESHEQYF. The CDR3 nucleotides read TGTGCCAGCAGGGGGCCAGAATCGCACGAGCAGTACTTC.

This clonotype occurred many times. The CDR3 sequence: CASRQGTSGSQEQYF. The DNA for the CDR3 is TGTGCCAGCAGACAAGGGACTAGCGGGAGCCAAGAGCAGTACTTC. V is TRBV12-3 or TRBV12-4 and J is TRBJ2-7; the match to TRBD2 covers 14 bases. V dropped 6 bases and J dropped 7; count of bases not matched to a gene: 8. This CDR3 region has 15 residues.

The chain couples TRBV20-1 to TRBJ2-7; D possibly corresponds to TRBD2 (6 bases). The CDR3 covers 13 residues. The V end lost 4 bases, the J end lost 4 bases, and 14 bases lay between the germline ends. Germline V CDR1 and CDR2: DFQATT, SNEGSKA (reference sequence). The CDR3 region has the DNA TGCAGTGCTAAGGGCGGAGGGGAATACGAGCAGTACTTC. It specifies CSAKGGGEYEQYF.